Below, one T cell receptor (beta chain) is given with its context. Its recognized antigen is unknown. No much larger clone is present one base from it, and per-base qualities are unavailable. TCRbeta CDR3 regions were amplified from genomic DNA using the immunoSEQ Assay, a bias-controlled multiplex PCR. Under the source paper's analysis protocol: The number of nucleated cells in each sample was estimated from the amplification of reference gene primers within the assay. Sequence reads were collapsed and filtered to measure the absolute abundance of every unique TCRbeta CDR3 rearrangement. Productive Simpson clonality was computed per sample as the square root of Simpson's diversity index over productive rearrangements. Here the immuneACCESS table is served through TCRdb, limited to in-frame sequences with V and J called. Missing clones are a known gap in these copies; in checked studies unresolved V genes cover under half, and the rest lacks a known reason. V, J and clone size derive from that table, while D and trimming were established from the DNA sequence. The sample data list about 220,000 clones, and more than 65% of these were observed just once. The ten largest clones take up around 2.7% of the sample.

The record originates from a study of blood T cell repertoires in COVID-19 (TCRdb year 2020). About the full investigation: Collaborator samples came from the United States, Italy and Spain and covered acute and convalescent phases of COVID-19. The prospective study material was composed of cDNA or gDNA derived from T cells, B-cell-depleted T cells, or PBMCs. Subjects who had been exposed to COVID-19, were actively infected with it, or had recovered from it provided the deeply sampled blood TCRbeta repertoires that made up the dataset. A freely available public database, intended as a resource for researchers studying the immune response to SARS-CoV-2, is where the repertoires were released. The samples were drawn from the first 160 participants of the ongoing ImmuneRACE study and from 1,200 or so subjects provided by 6 global collaborators. The sample metadata nearly always contained a de-identified subject ID, COVID-19 status, age in years and sex. HLA class I and class II types, where available, came from metadata supplied by the sample provider rather than from assay-based typing.

Samples from volunteer blood donors who had recovered from COVID-19 were contributed by a second Seattle source. Collaborating institutions collected whole blood in K2EDTA tubes following their own protocols. For TCRbeta analysis, collaborators shipped samples as frozen whole blood, isolated PBMCs, or DNA extracted from either of those sample types. General study outcomes and caveats: The amount of clinical and demographic metadata varied by source and participant and was provided uncurated.

The sequenced sample consisted of peripheral blood. The clonotype comes from a woman in her thirties who had recovered from COVID-19.

In nucleotide form, the sequence is TGTGCCAGCTCACCACTAAAACTAGCAGCCTACGAGCAGTACTTC. This gives the protein CASSPLKLAAYEQYF. The rearranged chain carries TRBV18 and TRBJ2-7, with TRBD2 tentatively as D gene (6 bases match). V and J are truncated by 1 base and 2 bases respectively, leaving an intervening sequence of 12 bases. The CDR3, cysteine through phenylalanine, is 15 amino acids long. Of all the DNA, just the CDR3 is kept, 45 bases in frame from base 1. CDR1 and CDR2 are read off the germline V gene as KGHSH and LQKENI.